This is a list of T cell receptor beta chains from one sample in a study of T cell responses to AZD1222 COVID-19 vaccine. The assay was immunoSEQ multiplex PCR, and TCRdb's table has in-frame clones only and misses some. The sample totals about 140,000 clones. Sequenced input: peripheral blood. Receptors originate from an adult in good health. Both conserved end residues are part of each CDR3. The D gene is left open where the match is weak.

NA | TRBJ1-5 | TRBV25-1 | TGTGCCAGCAGTGAATATCGGACTTTAATGGGCAATCAGCCCCAGCATTTT | CASSEYRTLMGNQPQHF
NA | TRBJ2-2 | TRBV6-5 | TGTGCCAGCAGTTACGACTCCATCACCGGGGAGCTGTTTTTT | CASSYDSITGELFF
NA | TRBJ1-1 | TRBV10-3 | TGTGCCATCAGTGAATACAGAGACACTGAAGCTTTCTTT | CAISEYRDTEAFF
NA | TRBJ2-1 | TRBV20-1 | TGCAGTGCTAGACCTTCGAATGAGCAGTTCTTC | CSARPSNEQFF
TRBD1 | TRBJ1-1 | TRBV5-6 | TGTGCCAGCAGCACAGGGGGCTTATTTTCCTTACCTCCGAACACTGAAGCTTTCTTT | CASSTGGLFSLPPNTEAFF
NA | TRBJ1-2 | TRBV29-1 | TGCAGCGTTGAATTAGGGGACGGTACTAACTATGGCTACACCTTC | CSVELGDGTNYGYTF
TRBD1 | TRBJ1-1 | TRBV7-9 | TGTGCCAGCAGGATGGGACAGGGAGGCACTGAAGCTTTCTTT | CASRMGQGGTEAFF
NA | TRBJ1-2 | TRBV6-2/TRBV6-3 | TGTGCCAGCAGTTCCGTATCCCCAGCTAACTATGGCTACACCTTC | CASSSVSPANYGYTF
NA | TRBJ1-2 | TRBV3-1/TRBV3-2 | TGTGCCAGCAGACCCGGGCAGGGGTCGCAGGGCTACACCTTC | CASRPGQGSQGYTF
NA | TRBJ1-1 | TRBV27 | TGTGCCAGCAGTTTATTAGGGTCTAGTATGCCTGAAGCTTTCTTT | CASSLLGSSMPEAFF
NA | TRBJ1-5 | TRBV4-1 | TGCGCCAGCAGCCAAGAACTGGGGGCCGGTCAGCCCCAGCATTTT | CASSQELGAGQPQHF
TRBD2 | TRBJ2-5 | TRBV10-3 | TGTGCCATCAGTGCGGCCGGGGCGGGGGGGCCTGCGGAGACCCAGTACTTC | CAISAAGAGGPAETQYF
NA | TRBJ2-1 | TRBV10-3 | TGTGCCATCGGCCCCCCCAGGGTACGCGATGAGCAGTTCTTC | CAIGPPRVRDEQFF
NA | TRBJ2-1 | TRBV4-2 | TGTGCCAGCAGCCAAGCACCCTCCGTTGGCAATGAGCAGTTCTTC | CASSQAPSVGNEQFF
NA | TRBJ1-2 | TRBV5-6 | TGTGCCAGCAGCGTAGGGGGATATGGCTACACCTTC | CASSVGGYGYTF
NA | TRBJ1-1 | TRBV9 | TGTGCCAGCAGCGTAGTAGGACAGAACACTGAAGCTTTCTTT | CASSVVGQNTEAFF
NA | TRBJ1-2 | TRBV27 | TGTGCCAGCAGTCTTTCCCAACAGGGTTACGACTATGGCTACACCTTC | CASSLSQQGYDYGYTF
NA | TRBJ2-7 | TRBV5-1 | TGCGCCAGCACCACAACAGGGAGCCCCTACGAGCAGTACTTC | CASTTTGSPYEQYF
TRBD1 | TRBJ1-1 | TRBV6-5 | TGTGCCAGCAGCAGGGACAGGGCGCCGAACACTGAAGCTTTCTTT | CASSRDRAPNTEAFF
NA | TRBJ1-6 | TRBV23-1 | TGCGCCAGCAGTCCAAGTCAGAGGGTGAATTCACCCCTCCACTTT | CASSPSQRVNSPLHF
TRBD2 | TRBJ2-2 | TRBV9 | TGTGCCAGCAGCGTAGTGGCTAGCGGAGGGTCCGGGGAGCTGTTTTTT | CASSVVASGGSGELFF
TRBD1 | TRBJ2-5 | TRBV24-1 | TGTGCCACCAGTGAAGGGACAGCCTTCCAAGAGACCCAGTACTTC | CATSEGTAFQETQYF
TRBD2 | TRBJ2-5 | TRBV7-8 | TGTGCCAGCAGCAGAGGACTAGCGGGGCGACAAGAGACCCAGTACTTC | CASSRGLAGRQETQYF
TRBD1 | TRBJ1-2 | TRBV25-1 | TGTGCCAGCAGTGAACCGGGACAGGCCTTCTATGGCTACACCTTC | CASSEPGQAFYGYTF
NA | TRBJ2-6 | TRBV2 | TGTGCCAGCAGGGCCACTAGCCCTGGGGCCAACGTCCTGACTTTC | CASRATSPGANVLTF
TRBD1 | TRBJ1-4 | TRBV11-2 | TGTGCCAGCAGCTCCCTGACAGGGGCACCTAATGAAAAACTGTTTTTT | CASSSLTGAPNEKLFF
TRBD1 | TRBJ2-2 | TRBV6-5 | TGTGCCAGCAGTAGACAACAGGGGGCCACCGGGGAGCTGTTTTTT | CASSRQQGATGELFF
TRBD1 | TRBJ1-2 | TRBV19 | TGTGCCAGTAGAGACCCGGGGACAGGGACCAACTATGGCTACACCTTC | CASRDPGTGTNYGYTF
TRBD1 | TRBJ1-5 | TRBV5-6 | TGTGCCAGCAGCTCCTCCGGGACAGGGGGTCAGCCCCAGCATTTT | CASSSSGTGGQPQHF
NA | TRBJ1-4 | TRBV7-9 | TGTGCCAGCAGCACGTCCTGGGGGCAGAATGAAAAACTGTTTTTT | CASSTSWGQNEKLFF
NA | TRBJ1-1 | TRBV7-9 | TGTGCCAGCAGCCCAAAGACCCACGGGTACACTGAAGCTTTCTTT | CASSPKTHGYTEAFF
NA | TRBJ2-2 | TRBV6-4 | TGTGCCAGCAAGGGTTCCACGAACACCGGGGAGCTGTTTTTT | CASKGSTNTGELFF
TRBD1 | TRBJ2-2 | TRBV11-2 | TGTGCCAGCAGAAGGACAGGCGGGGAGCTGTTTTTT | CASRRTGGELFF
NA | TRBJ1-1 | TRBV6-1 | TGTGCCAGCAGTGAAGATGAGGGAGAAAACACTGAAGCTTTCTTT | CASSEDEGENTEAFF
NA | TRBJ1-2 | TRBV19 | TGTGCCAGTAGTAATTTTGACGTAAACTATGGCTACACCTTC | CASSNFDVNYGYTF
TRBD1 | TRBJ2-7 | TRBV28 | TGTGCCAGCAGTTTTCCGGTGAGACAGGGGAGACGGGACGAGCAGTACTTC | CASSFPVRQGRRDEQYF
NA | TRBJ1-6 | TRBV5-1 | TGCGCCAGCAGCTTGGATGCAGGAAATTCACCCCTCCACTTT | CASSLDAGNSPLHF
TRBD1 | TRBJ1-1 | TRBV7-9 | TGTGCCAGCAGCCGTCTCGACAGGGGGCACACTGAAGCTTTCTTT | CASSRLDRGHTEAFF
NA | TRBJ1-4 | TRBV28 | TGTGCCAGCACCCTCGAGGGATGGAATGAAAAACTGTTTTTT | CASTLEGWNEKLFF
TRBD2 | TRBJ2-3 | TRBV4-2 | TGTGCCAGCAGCTCTGTAGCGGGGAGCACAGATACGCAGTATTTT | CASSSVAGSTDTQYF
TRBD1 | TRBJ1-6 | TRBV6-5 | TGTGCCAGCAGTTCCCCCCGGGGACAGGGGGCTTCACCCCTCCACTTT | CASSSPRGQGASPLHF
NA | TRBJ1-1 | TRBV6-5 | TGTGCCAGCAGTAAGTCTGGTTCCCCTGAAGCTTTCTTT | CASSKSGSPEAFF
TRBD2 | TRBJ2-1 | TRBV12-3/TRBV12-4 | TGTGCCAGCACCGGGGGGGCCTGGAATGAGCAGTTCTTC | CASTGGAWNEQFF
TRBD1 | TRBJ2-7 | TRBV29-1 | TGCAGCGTGTCGATCGGGGGACAGGGACCCTACGAGCAGTACTTC | CSVSIGGQGPYEQYF
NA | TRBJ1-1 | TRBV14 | TGTGCCAGCAGCCAATTGACAGGACAGAACACTGAAGCTTTCTTT | CASSQLTGQNTEAFF
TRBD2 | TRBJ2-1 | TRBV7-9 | TGTGCCAGCAGCTTAGGCGGGGGGGCTTACAATGAGCAGTTCTTC | CASSLGGGAYNEQFF
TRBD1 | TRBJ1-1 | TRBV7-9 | TGTGCCAGCGGAAGGGACAGGATGAACACTGAAGCTTTCTTT | CASGRDRMNTEAFF
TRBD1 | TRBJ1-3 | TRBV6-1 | TGTGCCAGCAGTGAAGGGCCGGGACAGGGGCTAATCTCTGGAAACACCATATATTTT | CASSEGPGQGLISGNTIYF
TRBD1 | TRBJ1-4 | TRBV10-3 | TGTGCCATCAGTGTAAGGACAGGGGGAAAACTGTTTTTT | CAISVRTGGKLFF
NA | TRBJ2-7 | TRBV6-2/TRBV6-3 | TGTGCCAGCAGTTACGGACCCCCTAGCCAGTACGAGCAGTACTTC | CASSYGPPSQYEQYF
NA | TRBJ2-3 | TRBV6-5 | TGTGCCAGCAGCCGACCCGAGGATACGCAGTATTTT | CASSRPEDTQYF
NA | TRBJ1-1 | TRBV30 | TGTGCCTGGAGTACACCAGACCGTAGAGTCTCTGAAGCTTTCTTT | CAWSTPDRRVSEAFF